This T cell receptor beta chain was recorded in a study of blood T cell repertoires in COVID-19. Turning to the study itself: The cDNA or gDNA used as material had been derived from T cells, B-cell-depleted T cells, or PBMCs.

This clone was seen a few times. The germline V gene has CDR1 SNHLY and CDR2 FYNNEI. The CDR3 sequence is 15 residues long. The ends lost 6 bases at V and 0 bases at J; junction bases unmatched: 5. As originally analysed: Researchers report that nucleated cell counts were estimated from reference gene primer amplification. Some clones are missing from TCRdb's copy, which holds only in-frame ones; the method was immunoSEQ multiplex PCR. V and J calls plus clone size are reproduced from that table; the DNA served to infer D and trimming. The sample shows around 320,000 clones, around 85% of them seen only once.

The TCR comes from a human donor in a cohort sampled during active COVID-19. This chain links TRBV2 with TRBJ2-1; TRBD1 agrees at 7 bases. Sequencing used peripheral blood. This chain's CDR3 is CASSERQGSYNEQFF. CDR3 nucleotide sequence: TGTGCCAGCAGCGAGAGACAGGGCTCCTACAATGAGCAGTTCTTC.